These T cell receptor beta chains were read from a single sample in a study of T-cell reconstitution after alpha-beta-depleted transplantation in children. TCRdb reanalysed the PCR reads using MiXCR and keeps one entry per CDR3 protein. The table has over 550,000 distinct CDR3 sequences, roughly 10% seen once; the top ten hold 4%. This specimen was PBMCs from the stem cell graft donor, taken from the stem cell graft. Receptor source: a human donor who donated a stem cell graft to a child with acute myeloid leukemia. CDR3s include the opening cysteine and the closing phenylalanine or tryptophan. D genes are given only for firm matches. Where a row states a size, it is once, few, many or the class of an expanded clone; other rows omit it.

j_call | clone_size | d_call | v_call | cdr3_aa | cdr3_nt
TRBJ2-2 | few | NA | TRBV20-1 | CSARDVKNTGELFF | TGCAGTGCTAGAGACGTTAAGAACACCGGGGAGCTGTTTTTT
TRBJ2-3 | few | TRBD2 | TRBV20-1 | CSANKVAGGGTDTQYF | TGCAGTGCGAATAAAGTAGCGGGGGGGGGCACAGATACGCAGTATTTT
TRBJ1-2 | NA | NA | TRBV5-6 | CASTHLWETNYGYTF | TGTGCCAGCACTCACTTGTGGGAAACCAACTATGGCTACACCTTC
TRBJ2-7 | many | TRBD2 | TRBV24-1 | CATSGSSGSYEQYF | TGTGCCACCAGTGGCAGTAGCGGGAGTTACGAGCAGTACTTC
TRBJ2-2 | NA | NA | TRBV29-1 | CSARDLNTGELFF | TGCAGCGCCAGAGACTTGAACACCGGGGAGCTGTTTTTT
TRBJ2-3 | many | TRBD1 | TRBV27 | CASSLWAGQGTDTQYF | TGTGCCAGCAGTTTATGGGCGGGACAGGGCACAGATACGCAGTATTTT
TRBJ2-4 | NA | NA | TRBV27 | CASSLSKGGKNIQYF | TGTGCCAGCAGTTTATCGAAAGGGGGCAAAAACATTCAGTACTTC
TRBJ1-1 | few | NA | TRBV12-3/TRBV12-4 | CASSLSPGSTEAFF | TGTGCCAGCAGTTTAAGTCCGGGCAGCACTGAAGCTTTCTTT
TRBJ2-7 | NA | NA | TRBV10-3 | CAISVDSSDLYREQYF | TGTGCCATCAGTGTGGATTCTAGCGACCTTTACAGGGAGCAGTACTTC
TRBJ2-7 | many | NA | TRBV28 | CASDTPGLPYEQYF | TGTGCCAGCGATACCCCAGGGTTGCCCTACGAGCAGTACTTC
TRBJ2-1 | many | TRBD2 | TRBV5-6 | CASSPGLAGNNEQFF | TGTGCCAGCAGCCCTGGACTAGCGGGTAACAATGAGCAGTTCTTC
TRBJ2-2 | few | NA | TRBV27 | CASSFLRPQGNTGELFF | TGTGCCAGCAGTTTTCTGCGACCTCAGGGGAACACCGGGGAGCTGTTTTTT